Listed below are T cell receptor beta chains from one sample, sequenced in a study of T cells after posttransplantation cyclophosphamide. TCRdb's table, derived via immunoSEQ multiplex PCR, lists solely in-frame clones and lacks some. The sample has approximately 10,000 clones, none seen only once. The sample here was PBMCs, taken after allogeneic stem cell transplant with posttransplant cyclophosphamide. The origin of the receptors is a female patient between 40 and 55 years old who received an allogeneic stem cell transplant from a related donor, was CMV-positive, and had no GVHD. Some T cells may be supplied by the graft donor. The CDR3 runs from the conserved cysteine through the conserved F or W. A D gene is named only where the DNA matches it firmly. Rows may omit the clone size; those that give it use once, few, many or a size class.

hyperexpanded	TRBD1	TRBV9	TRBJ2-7	CASSIGQGTAYEQYF
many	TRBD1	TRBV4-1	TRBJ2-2	CASSQRQGENTGELFF
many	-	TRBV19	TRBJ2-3	CASSNSQASGADTQYF
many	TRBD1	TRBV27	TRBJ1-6	CASSPRTGVVVNSPLHF
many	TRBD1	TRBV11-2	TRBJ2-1	CASSSRDRVYFNEQFF
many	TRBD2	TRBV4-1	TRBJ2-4	CASSPGLRRRNIQYF
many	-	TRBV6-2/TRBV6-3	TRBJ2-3	CASSPGRLSTDTQYF
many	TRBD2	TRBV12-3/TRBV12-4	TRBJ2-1	CASSSRTSGQYPNEQFF
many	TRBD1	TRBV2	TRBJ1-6	CASTYRGRAPLHF
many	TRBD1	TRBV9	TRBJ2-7	CASSIRQGTAYEQYF
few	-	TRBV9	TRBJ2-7	CVIFFKQKTAYEQYF
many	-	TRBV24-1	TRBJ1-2	CATSSGTLYGYTF
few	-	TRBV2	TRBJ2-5	CASSETGEIQETQYF
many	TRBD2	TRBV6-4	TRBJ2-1	CASSLLAGPYNEQFF
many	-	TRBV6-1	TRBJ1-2	CASSEARQAKVSTF
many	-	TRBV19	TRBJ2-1	CASRVAGYNEQFF
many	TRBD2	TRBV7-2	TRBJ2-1	CASSLVAGGRNEQFF
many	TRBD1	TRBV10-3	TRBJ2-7	CAIRKGRDSSISLIEREQYF
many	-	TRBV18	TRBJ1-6	CASSPGGAFGSPLHF
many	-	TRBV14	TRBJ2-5	CASSQDLLAPSQTQYF
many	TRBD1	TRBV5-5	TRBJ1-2	CASSSGQGRNYGYTF
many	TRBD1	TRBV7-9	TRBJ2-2	CASSTLGQGIGNTGELFF
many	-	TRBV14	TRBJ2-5	CASSQVLGIQETQYF
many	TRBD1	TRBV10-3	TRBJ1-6	CAISRDRESPLHF
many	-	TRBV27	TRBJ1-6	CASSPQGPVNSPLHF
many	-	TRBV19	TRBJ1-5	CASSIAGYSNQPQHF
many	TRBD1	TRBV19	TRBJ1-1	CASSLLATGVGVNTEAFF
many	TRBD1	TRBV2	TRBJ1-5	CASSEARGTNQPQHF
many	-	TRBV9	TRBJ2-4	CASGGAKNIQYF
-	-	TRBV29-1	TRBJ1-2	CSVEDLAEKDYGYTF
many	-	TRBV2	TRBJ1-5	CASSPDSYSNQPQHF
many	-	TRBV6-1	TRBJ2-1	CASKRGDSNEQFF
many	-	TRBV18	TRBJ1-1	CASSSFRNTEAFF
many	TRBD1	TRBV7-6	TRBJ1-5	CASSLGQPPNQPQHF
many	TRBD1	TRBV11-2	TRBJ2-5	CASSSTGVQETQYF
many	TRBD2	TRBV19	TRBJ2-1	CASSIGTSGYNEQFF
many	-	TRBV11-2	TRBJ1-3	CASSLAGSHTIYF
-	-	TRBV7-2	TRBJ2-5	CASSFRQFRETQYF
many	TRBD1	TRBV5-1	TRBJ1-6	CASSLTQGVDSPLHF
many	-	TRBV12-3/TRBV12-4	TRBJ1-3	CASSLSSAGNTIYF
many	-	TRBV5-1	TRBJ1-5	CASSSSPNQPQHF
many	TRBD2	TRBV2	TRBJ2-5	CASSDFTSGGARETQYF
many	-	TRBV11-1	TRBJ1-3	CASSFSTGNSGNTIYF
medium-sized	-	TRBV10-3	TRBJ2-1	CAISDNYNEQFF
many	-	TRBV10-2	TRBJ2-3	CASSSGGADTQYF
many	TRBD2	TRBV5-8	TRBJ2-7	CASSPLGQAGDEQYF
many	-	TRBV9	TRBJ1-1	CASSPRPGDTEAFF
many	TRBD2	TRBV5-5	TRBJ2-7	CASSRLAGGKYEQYF
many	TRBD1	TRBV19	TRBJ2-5	CASSTLPGQAIQETQYF
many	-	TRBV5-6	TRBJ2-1	CASNPRGLYNEQFF
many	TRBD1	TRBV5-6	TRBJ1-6	CASSLNRDRDNSPLHF
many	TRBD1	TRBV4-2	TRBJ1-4	CASGQVNEKLFF
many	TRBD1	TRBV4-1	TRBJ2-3	CASSQRGGWTDTQYF